The clone carrying this TCR beta chain occurred a few times. Its antigen is unknown. Unmatched junction bases numbered 6, after V lost 5 bases and J lost 7 bases. There are 13 residues in the CDR3. Looked up from germline, CDR1 is SGHNT and CDR2 is YYREEE (reference sequence). The data are from a study of shared clonotypes between healthy human individuals. The study, taken as a whole, reports: Sorted-subset sequencing, rarefaction showed, was incomplete despite large depth. Sampling covered nothing but blood. Tissue TCR repertoires likely differ from those found in blood. It was the non-shared clonotypes that had lower generation probabilities than clonotypes shared by all four donors.

Genomic DNA per cell subset filled all wells of several immunoSEQ plates. Generated by immunoSEQ multiplex PCR, the TCRdb table keeps only in-frame clones and is missing some. In the table there are 950,000 to 1,100,000 clones, 75% of which are singletons. The gene calls are TRBV5-4 and TRBJ1-1; 9 bases align to TRBD1. The sequence was obtained from a young man in good health. Sequencing was carried out using memory CD4+ T cells sorted from blood. Regarding subset: CD45RA-negative fraction. This CDR3 is CASRGTGSSEAFF. The DNA for the CDR3 is TGTGCCAGCAGGGGGACAGGGTCTAGTGAAGCTTTCTTT.